This TCR beta chain is drawn from a study of CD8+ T cells in alopecia areata. Study summary: A 6-month off-drug phase came after tofacitinib, which had lasted 6 to 18 months. Study results and caveats: Among the top 100, expanded CD8+ clones, as well as scalp clonality, were significantly decreased by tofacitinib. On tofacitinib, scalp and blood still held many of the expanded lesional clones.

Treatment: oral pan-JAK inhibitor, 5-10 mg twice daily. Reverse transcription of extracted RNA yielded cDNA, which provided the sequencing template. Using immunoSEQ multiplex PCR, the repertoire was profiled, and TCRdb retains in-frame clones only, with some absent. Of about 200,000 clones listed, 58% are singletons. Points on this clone: The antigen is undetermined.

This CDR3 is 14 amino acids long. From germline, CDR1 is SGHRS and CDR2 YFSETQ. Trimming cost V 10 bases and J 0 bases; bases outside gene matches: 6. Specimen: CD4+ T cells sorted from blood, collected at week 24, from a patient treated with tofacitinib. The V and J genes are TRBV5-1 and TRBJ1-3; 8 bases are a match to TRBD1. This receptor was identified in a human donor with alopecia areata. CDR3 region: CASSGTGSGNTIYF. The DNA of the CDR3 is TGCGCCTCTTCCGGGACAGGCTCTGGAAACACCATATATTTT.